These T cell receptor beta chains were read from a single sample in a study of OX40 agonist ivuxolimab in advanced cancers. Sequenced by immunoSEQ multiplex PCR; TCRdb stores in-frame clones only, minus some. The sample has some 19,000 clones; around 87% are singletons. The material was CD4+ or CD8+ T cells sorted from blood, obtained in a trial of the OX40 agonist ivuxolimab. The receptor source for this set is an adult with an advanced solid tumor such as melanoma, head and neck, liver or kidney cancer. The CDR3 runs from the conserved cysteine through the conserved F or W.

>TRBV5-4|TRBJ2-5
CASSLWGLYQETQYF
>TRBV19|TRBJ1-6
CASSIDLTDSPLHF
>TRBV6-5|TRBJ2-7
CASSLDLSGYEQYF
>TRBV10-3|TRBJ2-7
CAISEGLAYEQYF
>TRBV19|TRBJ1-5
CASSLPRTPEDQPQHF
>TRBV5-1|TRBJ2-1
CASSLGRTGVVESYNEQFF
>TRBV4-2|TRBJ2-2
CASSRAAGELFF
>TRBV6-5|TRBJ1-1
CASSLGLNTEAFF
>TRBV29-1|TRBJ2-5
CSVSDRGLEQETQYF
>TRBV30|TRBJ1-6
CAWTLDRPSYNSPLHF
>TRBV4-1|TRBJ2-7
CASSQDRQGSPPLYF
>TRBV13|TRBJ1-2
CAGERGYTF
>TRBV19|TRBJ1-2
CASSIDFMTGAFYGYTF
>TRBV9|TRBJ2-7
CASSGTPTATYEQYF
>TRBV18|TRBJ1-1
CASSPVERSNTEAFF
>TRBV4-1|TRBJ2-2
CASSQEPKGTGELFF
>TRBV7-6|TRBJ1-4
CASSLVWDRNEKLFF
>TRBV19|TRBJ1-5
CASSNWAQPQHF
>TRBV19|TRBJ2-7
CASSRDPRSEQYF
>TRBV19|TRBJ1-1
CASSTGGAGAFF
>TRBV7-9|TRBJ1-1
CASSPRTAMNTEAFF
>TRBV4-1|TRBJ2-7
CASSQEANSAYEQYF
>TRBV4-1|TRBJ1-5
CASSQFGTGGQPQHF
>TRBV7-3|TRBJ2-1
CASSPRGEVYNEQFF
>TRBV11-2|TRBJ1-5
CASSLRSNQPQHF
>TRBV19|TRBJ2-7
CASMEGYEQYF
>TRBV5-1|TRBJ1-1
CASSERGIGNTEAFF
>TRBV9|TRBJ2-2
CASSVRGANTGELFF
>TRBV6-5|TRBJ2-7
CASSYTPGGNYEQYF
>TRBV13|TRBJ2-7
CASSSLGGQGQYEQYF
>TRBV10-1|TRBJ2-2
CASSVDATGELFF
>TRBV7-2|TRBJ2-7
CASSLDGVLDEQYF
>TRBV2|TRBJ2-6
CASGGGVGANVLTF
>TRBV19|TRBJ2-7
CASSAGDRGLYEQYF
>TRBV7-9|TRBJ2-2
CASSHAGGHTGELFF
>TRBV7-9|TRBJ2-7
CASSFATAYEQYF
>TRBV6-1|TRBJ2-2
CASSHRQTSTGELFF
>TRBV5-6|TRBJ1-2
CASSFGDYGYTF
>TRBV4-1|TRBJ2-5
CASSQGAGRETQYF
>TRBV7-8|TRBJ2-7
CASSLWLKTGGSSYEQYF
>TRBV27|TRBJ2-4
CASSSGQALAKNIQYF
>TRBV6-5|TRBJ2-5
CASSYGAIDAGETQYF